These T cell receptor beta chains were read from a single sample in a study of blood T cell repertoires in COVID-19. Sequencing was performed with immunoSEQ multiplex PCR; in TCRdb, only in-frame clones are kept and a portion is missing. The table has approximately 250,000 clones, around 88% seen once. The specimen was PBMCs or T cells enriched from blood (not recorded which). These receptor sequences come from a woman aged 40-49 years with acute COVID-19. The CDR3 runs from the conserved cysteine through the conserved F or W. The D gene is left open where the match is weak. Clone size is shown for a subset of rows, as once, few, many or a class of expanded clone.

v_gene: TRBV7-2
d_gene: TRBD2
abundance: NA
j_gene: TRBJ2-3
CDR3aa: CASASGGGWRADTQYF
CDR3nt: TGTGCCAGCGCCTCCGGGGGGGGGTGGAGGGCCGATACGCAGTATTTT

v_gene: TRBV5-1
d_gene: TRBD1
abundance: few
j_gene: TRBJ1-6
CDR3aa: CASSLTGGVFNSPLHF
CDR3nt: TGCGCCAGCAGCTTAACAGGGGGCGTCTTTAATTCACCCCTCCACTTT

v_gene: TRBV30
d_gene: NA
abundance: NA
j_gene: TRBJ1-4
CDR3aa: CAWDKGGEKLFF
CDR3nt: TGTGCCTGGGATAAAGGCGGGGAAAAACTGTTTTTT

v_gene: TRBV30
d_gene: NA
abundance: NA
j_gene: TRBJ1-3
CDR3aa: CAWSVAKGHTIYF
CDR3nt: TGTGCCTGGAGTGTGGCCAAGGGGCACACCATATATTTT

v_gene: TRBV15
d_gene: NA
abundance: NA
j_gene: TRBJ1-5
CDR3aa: CATSKNIRGNQPQHF
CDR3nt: TGTGCCACCAGCAAGAACATCCGGGGCAATCAGCCCCAGCATTTT

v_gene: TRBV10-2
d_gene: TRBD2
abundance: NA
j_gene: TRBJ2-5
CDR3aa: CATSLATMSETQYF
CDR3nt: TGCGCCACCTCACTAGCGACCATGAGCGAGACCCAGTACTTC

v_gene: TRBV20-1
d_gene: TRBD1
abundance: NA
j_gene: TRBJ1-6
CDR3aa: CSASLQGAPQGSPLHF
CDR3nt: TGCAGTGCTAGTTTGCAGGGGGCGCCCCAGGGTTCACCCCTCCACTTT

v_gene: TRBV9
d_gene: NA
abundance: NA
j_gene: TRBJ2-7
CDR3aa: CASSVGTGELGEQYF
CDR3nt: TGTGCCAGCAGCGTAGGCACAGGCGAGCTGGGGGAGCAGTACTTC

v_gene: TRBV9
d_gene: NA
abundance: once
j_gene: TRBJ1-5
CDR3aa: CASSVSGNQPQHF
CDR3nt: TGTGCCAGCAGCGTCTCGGGGAATCAGCCCCAGCATTTT

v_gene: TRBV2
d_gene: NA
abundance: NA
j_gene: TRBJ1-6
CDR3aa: CASSDFVISSPLHF
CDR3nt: TGTGCCAGCAGTGATTTCGTCATCAGTTCACCCCTCCACTTT

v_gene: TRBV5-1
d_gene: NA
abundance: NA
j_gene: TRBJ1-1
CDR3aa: CASSLRVNTEAFF
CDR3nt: TGCGCCAGCAGCTTGCGGGTAAACACTGAAGCTTTCTTT

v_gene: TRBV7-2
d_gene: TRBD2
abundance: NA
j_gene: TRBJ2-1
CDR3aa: CASSLIGASGAGYNEQFF
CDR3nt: TGTGCCAGCAGCTTAATTGGGGCTAGCGGGGCCGGCTACAATGAGCAGTTCTTC

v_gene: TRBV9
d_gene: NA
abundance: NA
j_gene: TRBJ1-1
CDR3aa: CASSLGNTEAFF
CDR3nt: TGTGCCAGCAGCCTCGGTAACACTGAAGCTTTCTTT

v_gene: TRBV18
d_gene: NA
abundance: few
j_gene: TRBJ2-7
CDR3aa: CASSPRPEAEQYF
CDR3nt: TGTGCCAGCTCACCACGGCCAGAGGCCGAGCAGTACTTC

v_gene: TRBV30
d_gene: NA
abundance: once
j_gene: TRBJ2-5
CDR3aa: CAWSKIPGPPQETQYF
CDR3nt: TGTGCCTGGAGCAAAATCCCGGGTCCTCCGCAAGAGACCCAGTACTTC

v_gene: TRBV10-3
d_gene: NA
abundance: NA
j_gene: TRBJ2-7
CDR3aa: CAISEAGKEQYF
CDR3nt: TGTGCCATCAGTGAGGCAGGGAAGGAGCAGTACTTC

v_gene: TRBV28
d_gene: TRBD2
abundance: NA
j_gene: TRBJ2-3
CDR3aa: CASSRTSGSTDTQYF
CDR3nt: TGTGCCAGCAGTCGGACTAGCGGTAGCACAGATACGCAGTATTTT

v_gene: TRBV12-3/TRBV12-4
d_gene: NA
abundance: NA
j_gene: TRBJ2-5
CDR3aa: CASSFWGSETQYF
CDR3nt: TGTGCCAGCAGTTTCTGGGGCTCAGAGACCCAGTACTTC

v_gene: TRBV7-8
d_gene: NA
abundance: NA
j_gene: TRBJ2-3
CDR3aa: CASSHRLGSGGTDTQYF
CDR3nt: TGTGCCAGCAGCCACCGGTTGGGCTCCGGGGGCACAGATACGCAGTATTTT

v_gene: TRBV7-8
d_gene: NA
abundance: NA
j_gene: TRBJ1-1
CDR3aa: CASSFRQENTEAFF
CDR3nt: TGTGCCAGCAGCTTCCGACAGGAGAACACTGAAGCTTTCTTT

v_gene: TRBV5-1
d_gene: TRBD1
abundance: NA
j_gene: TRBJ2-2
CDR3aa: CASTLNPGTGMTGELFF
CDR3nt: TGCGCCAGCACCCTCAACCCCGGGACAGGGATGACCGGGGAGCTGTTTTTT

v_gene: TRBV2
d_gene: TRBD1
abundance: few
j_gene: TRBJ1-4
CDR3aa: CASTRQGTNEKLFF
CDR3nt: TGTGCCAGCACCAGACAGGGTACTAATGAAAAACTGTTTTTT

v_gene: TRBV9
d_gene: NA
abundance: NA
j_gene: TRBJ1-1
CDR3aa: CASSSDTEGSGAFF
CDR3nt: TGTGCCAGCAGCTCAGACACCGAGGGTTCAGGAGCTTTCTTT

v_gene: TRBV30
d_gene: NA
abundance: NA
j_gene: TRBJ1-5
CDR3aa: CAWRVDMRISNQPQHF
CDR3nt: TGTGCCTGGAGGGTCGATATGAGGATAAGCAATCAGCCCCAGCATTTT

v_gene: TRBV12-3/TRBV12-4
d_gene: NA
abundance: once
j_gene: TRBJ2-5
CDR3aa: CASRGALETQYF
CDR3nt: TGTGCCAGCAGGGGGGCTCTGGAGACCCAGTACTTC

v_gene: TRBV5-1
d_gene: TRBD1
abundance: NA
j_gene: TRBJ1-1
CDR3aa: CASSFGTGGKNTEAFF
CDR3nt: TGCGCCAGCAGCTTCGGGACAGGGGGCAAGAACACTGAAGCTTTCTTT

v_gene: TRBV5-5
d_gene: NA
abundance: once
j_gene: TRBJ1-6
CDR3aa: CASSLLTGSPLHF
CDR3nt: TGTGCCAGCAGCTTGTTGACGGGGTCACCCCTCCACTTT

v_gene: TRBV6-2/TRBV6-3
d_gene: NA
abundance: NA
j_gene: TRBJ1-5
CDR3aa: CASSLGAGQPQHF
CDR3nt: TGTGCCAGCAGTTTGGGCGCAGGTCAGCCCCAGCATTTT

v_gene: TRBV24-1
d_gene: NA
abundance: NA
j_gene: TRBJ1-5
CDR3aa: CATRGNSNQPQHF
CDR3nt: TGTGCCACCAGGGGCAATAGCAATCAGCCCCAGCATTTT

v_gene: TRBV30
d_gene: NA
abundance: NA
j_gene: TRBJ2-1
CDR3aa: CAWNILASYNEQFF
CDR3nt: TGTGCCTGGAACATACTAGCTTCCTACAATGAGCAGTTCTTC

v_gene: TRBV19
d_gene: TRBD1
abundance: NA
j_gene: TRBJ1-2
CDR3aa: CASSPQGDTYGYTF
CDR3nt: TGTGCCAGTAGTCCCCAGGGGGACACCTATGGCTACACCTTC

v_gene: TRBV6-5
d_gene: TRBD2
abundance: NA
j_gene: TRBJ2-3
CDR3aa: CASSQEVGGSDTQYF
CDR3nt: TGTGCCAGCAGTCAGGAAGTGGGGGGGTCAGATACGCAGTATTTT

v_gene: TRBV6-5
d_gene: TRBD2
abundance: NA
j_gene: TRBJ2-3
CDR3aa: CASSRGGAPDTQYF
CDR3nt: TGTGCCAGCAGTCGCGGGGGGGCCCCAGATACGCAGTATTTT

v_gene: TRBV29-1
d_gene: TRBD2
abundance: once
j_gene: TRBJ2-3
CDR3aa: CSVVGGRGTDTQYF
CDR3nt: TGCAGCGTTGTAGGTGGGAGGGGAACAGATACGCAGTATTTT

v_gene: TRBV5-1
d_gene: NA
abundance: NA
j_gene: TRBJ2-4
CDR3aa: CASSLGDNTKNIQYF
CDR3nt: TGCGCCAGCAGCTTGGGGGACAATACCAAAAACATTCAGTACTTC

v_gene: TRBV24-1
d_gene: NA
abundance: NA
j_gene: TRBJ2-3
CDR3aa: CATSDSEGPPNTQYF
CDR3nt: TGTGCCACCAGTGATTCGGAGGGACCCCCGAATACGCAGTATTTT

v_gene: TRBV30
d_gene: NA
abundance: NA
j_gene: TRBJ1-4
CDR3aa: CAWSVRTGRNEKLFF
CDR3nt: TGTGCCTGGAGTGTACGAACAGGGAGAAATGAAAAACTGTTTTTT

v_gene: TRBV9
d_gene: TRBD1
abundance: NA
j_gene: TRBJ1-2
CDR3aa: CASSDKATGGNGYTF
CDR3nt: TGTGCCAGCAGCGACAAGGCGACAGGGGGTAATGGCTACACCTTC

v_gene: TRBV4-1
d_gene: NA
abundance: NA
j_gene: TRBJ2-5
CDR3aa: CASSQGLQQETQYF
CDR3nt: TGCGCCAGCAGCCAAGGACTGCAACAAGAGACCCAGTACTTC

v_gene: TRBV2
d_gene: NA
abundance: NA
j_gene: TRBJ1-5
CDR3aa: CASSRASLRNQPQHF
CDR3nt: TGTGCCAGCAGCAGGGCCTCCCTCAGGAATCAGCCCCAGCATTTT

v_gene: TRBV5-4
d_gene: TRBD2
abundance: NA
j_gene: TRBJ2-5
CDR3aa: CASSLRGRIAGGSETQYF
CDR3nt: TGTGCCAGCAGCTTACGGGGTAGGATAGCGGGAGGTTCAGAGACCCAGTACTTC

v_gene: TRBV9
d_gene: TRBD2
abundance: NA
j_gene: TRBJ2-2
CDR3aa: CASSVTGTSSGELFF
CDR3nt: TGTGCCAGCAGCGTTACCGGGACTAGCTCCGGGGAGCTGTTTTTT

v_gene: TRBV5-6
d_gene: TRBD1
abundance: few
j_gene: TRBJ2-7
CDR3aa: CASSLFTGGYEQYF
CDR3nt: TGTGCCAGCAGCTTGTTTACAGGGGGCTACGAGCAGTACTTC

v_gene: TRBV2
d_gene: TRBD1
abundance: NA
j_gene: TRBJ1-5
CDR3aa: CASRRTGDNQPQHF
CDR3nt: TGTGCCAGCAGGCGGACAGGGGACAATCAGCCCCAGCATTTT

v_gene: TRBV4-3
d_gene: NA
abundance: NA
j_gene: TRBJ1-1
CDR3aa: CASSQVREVGVRKPEAFF
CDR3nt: TGCGCCAGCAGCCAAGTTAGGGAGGTTGGGGTAAGAAAACCTGAAGCTTTCTTT

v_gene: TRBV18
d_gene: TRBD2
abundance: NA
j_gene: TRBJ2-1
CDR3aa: CASSPRTSGRAGEQFF
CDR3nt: TGTGCCAGCTCACCTCGGACTAGCGGGAGGGCCGGTGAGCAGTTCTTC

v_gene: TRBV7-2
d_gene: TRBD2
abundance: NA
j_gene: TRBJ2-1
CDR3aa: CASSLGLALNEQFF
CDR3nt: TGTGCCAGCAGCTTAGGACTAGCATTGAATGAGCAGTTCTTC

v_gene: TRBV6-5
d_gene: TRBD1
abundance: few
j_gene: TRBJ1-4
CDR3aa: CASRVDRGNNEKLFF
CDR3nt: TGTGCCAGCAGGGTAGACAGGGGCAATAATGAAAAACTGTTTTTT